A single sample gave rise to the 15 T cell receptor beta chains below, sequenced in a study of CD8+CD57+ T cells in acquired aplastic anemia. Sequenced patients had shown CD8+CD57+ cell expansion by flow cytometry. TCR beta VDJ and CDR3 profiles were obtained from a genomic DNA template. A single record per CDR3 protein comes from TCRdb applying MiXCR to the reads. In the table there are some 120,000 distinct CDR3 sequences, roughly 40% of which are singletons. Sequencing was performed on sorted CD4+, CD8+, or CD8+CD57+ T cells (not recorded which) from PBMCs. Source of these receptors: a human donor with aplastic anemia.

This clonotype was recorded many times. J is TRBJ2-1 and V is TRBV24-1; D possibly corresponds to TRBD2 (6 bases). CDR3 length equals 17 residues. Trimming cost V 5 bases and J 0 bases, with 16 bases left between them. Germline V gene lookup returns CDR1 KGHDR and CDR2 SFDVKD. CDR3 amino acids: CATSVERGTSSYNEQFF. CDR3 nucleotide sequence: TGTGCCACCAGTGTCGAACGGGGGACGAGCTCCTACAATGAGCAGTTCTTC.

At least ten counts were recorded for this clonotype. The V gene is TRBV20-1, the J gene TRBJ2-3, with 7 bases matching TRBD2. This CDR3 is built from 14 residues. The junction had 6 bases not matched to a gene; V was cut back by 6 bases and J by 0 bases. Looked up from germline, CDR1 is DFQATT and CDR2 is SNEGSKA (reference sequence). CDR3: CSADGGFSTDTQYF. The CDR3 DNA reads as TGCAGTGCCGACGGGGGGTTTAGCACAGATACGCAGTATTTT.

This clonotype appeared many times. The J gene is TRBJ2-3, the V gene TRBV20-1, with 7 nucleotides matching TRBD2. Germline lookup yields CDR1 DFQATT and CDR2 SNEGSKA (reference sequence). V shed 0 bases, J shed 3 bases, and the junction held 9 bases outside the gene matches. The CDR3 is made up of 16 amino acids. The CDR3 DNA reads as TGCAGTGCTAGAGATAGGAGCGGGGTTTTGACAGATACGCAGTATTTT. Protein sequence: CSARDRSGVLTDTQYF.

There are many counts of this clonotype. V usage is TRBV5-1 and J usage is TRBJ2-1; TRBD1 matches at 10 bases. This CDR3 has 15 residues. J was trimmed by 7 bases and V by 3 bases; bases with no gene match: 7. Germline CDR1 SGHRS, CDR2 YFSETQ. CDR3 coding DNA: TGCGCCAGCAGCTGGGGACAGGGGATAGGAAATGAGCAGTTCTTC. It translates to CASSWGQGIGNEQFF.

The V and J genes are TRBV3-1 and TRBJ2-7, with TRBD2 as a possible D gene (5 bases). V was pared by 4 bases and J by 2 bases, with 9 bases between. Germline assignment: CDR1 LGHDT and CDR2 YNNKEL (reference sequence). There are 13 residues in the CDR3. Written as DNA, the CDR3 is TGTGCCAGCAGCCGGCGGGTAACCTACGAGCAGTACTTC. Translated, it gives CASSRRVTYEQYF.

This clonotype was found once. J is TRBJ1-6 and V is TRBV2, with 11 bases lining up with TRBD1. The trim removed 7 bases at V and 9 bases at J, leaving 11 bases unmatched. Looked up from germline, CDR1 is SNHLY and CDR2 is FYNNEI. The CDR3 is 16 amino acids. The DNA of the CDR3 is TGTGCCAGCATGCGGGACAGGGGGAAGTCTGGTTCACCCCTCCACTTT. Its protein product is CASMRDRGKSGSPLHF.

This clonotype has a count of ten or more. CDR3 sequence reads: CSARDFVGTEAFF. The CDR3 bases are TGCAGTGCTAGAGATTTTGTGGGGACTGAAGCTTTCTTT. The V and J genes are TRBV20-1 and TRBJ1-1; no definite D call. Germline-derived CDR1 and CDR2 are DFQATT and SNEGSKA (reference sequence). This CDR3 is built from 13 residues. V was cut by 0 bases and J by 5 bases, with 10 bases left in between.

This clonotype was detected ten times or more. The rearrangement links TRBV7-9 to TRBJ1-1, with D perhaps TRBD1 (6 bases). V was shortened by 5 bases and J by 1 base, with 11 bases between the two germline ends. The CDR3 contains 14 residues. Germline V lookup: CDR1 SEHNR, CDR2 FQNEAQ (reference sequence). The CDR3 spells CASSVDRRNTEAFF. For the CDR3, the DNA is TGTGCCAGCAGCGTCGACAGGAGGAACACTGAAGCTTTCTTT.

This clonotype showed up many times. The V and J genes are TRBV29-1 and TRBJ2-3; possible D gene TRBD2, 7 bases. V lost 4 bases to trimming and J lost 7 bases, with 12 bases between them. The CDR3 spans 12 residues. Germline CDR1 and CDR2: SQVTM and ANQGSEA. The CDR3 coding sequence is TGCAGCGTTGGAGGGGGGGCAAATACGCAGTATTTT. Protein: CSVGGGANTQYF.

This clonotype was seen many times. This sequence joins TRBV7-8 and TRBJ2-6; D possibly corresponds to TRBD2 (6 bases). Between the trimmed V and J ends, which lost 4 bases and 3 bases, there was a span of 10 bases. The CDR3 runs 15 residues. Germline CDR1 SGHVS, CDR2 FQNEAQ. CDR3 bases: TGTGCCAGCAGCTCCCGCGGGGTTGGGGCCAACGTCCTGACTTTC. Translating it yields CASSSRGVGANVLTF. The entire variable domain, with the rest obtained from reference TRBV7-8 and TRBJ2-6, is as follows: GAGVSQSPRYKVAKRGQDVALRCDPISGHVSLFWYQQALGQGPEFLTYFQNEAQLDKSGLPSDRFFAERPEGSVSTLKIQRTQQEDSAVYLCASSSRGVGANVLTFGAGSRLTVL.

This clonotype was found many times. The chain has TRBV20-1 and TRBJ2-5; tentatively, D is TRBD1 (6 bases). With 5 bases removed from V and 1 base from J, the gap between germline ends came to 14 bases. Germline lookup yields CDR1 DFQATT and CDR2 SNEGSKA (reference sequence). The CDR3 is 14 residues long. This CDR3 is CSAPERRGQETQYF. The CDR3 DNA sequence: TGCAGTGCTCCGGAACGCAGGGGCCAAGAGACCCAGTACTTC.

This clonotype was observed many times. The rearrangement links TRBV7-8 to TRBJ2-7; 9 bases map to TRBD2. V lost 5 bases, J lost 3 bases, and 8 bases stayed unmatched. In germline, CDR1 is SGHVS, CDR2 FQNEAQ. There are 15 residues in the CDR3. The CDR3 here is CASSRIGTSSYEQYF. CDR3 DNA sequence: TGTGCCAGCAGCCGAATCGGGACTAGCAGCTACGAGCAGTACTTC. Complete variable domain (other parts from reference TRBV7-8 and TRBJ2-7): GAGVSQSPRYKVAKRGQDVALRCDPISGHVSLFWYQQALGQGPEFLTYFQNEAQLDKSGLPSDRFFAERPEGSVSTLKIQRTQQEDSAVYLCASSRIGTSSYEQYFGPGTRLTVT.

This clonotype turned up a few times. The chain uses TRBV5-1 and TRBJ1-1; 10 bases align to TRBD1. From germline, CDR1 is SGHRS and CDR2 YFSETQ. Trimming cost V 4 bases and J 3 bases; bases outside gene matches: 3. The CDR3 runs 14 residues. The DNA for the CDR3 is TGCGCCAGCAGCGGGGACAGGGGTGACACTGAAGCTTTCTTT. It encodes CASSGDRGDTEAFF.

This clonotype was seen repeatedly, ten times or more. The chain links TRBV12-3 or TRBV12-4 to TRBJ1-1, with D hard to call. CDR3 length equals 13 residues. The V end lost 3 bases, the J end lost 2 bases, and 7 bases lay between the germline ends. CDR3 loop: CASSLEINTEAFF. The DNA of the CDR3 is TGTGCCAGCAGTTTGGAGATAAACACTGAAGCTTTCTTT.

The chain recombines TRBV2 with TRBJ2-3; 7 nucleotides match TRBD2. The CDR3 is made up of 13 amino acids. Germline V lookup: CDR1 SNHLY, CDR2 FYNNEI. CDR3: CARYRGVGDTQYF. The CDR3 DNA sequence: TGTGCTAGGTACCGGGGGGTGGGAGATACGCAGTATTTT. Supplemented by reference TRBV2 and TRBJ2-3, the full variable domain reads EPEVTQTPSHQVTQMGQEVILRCVPISNHLYFYWYRQILGQKVEFLVSFYNNEISEKSEIFDDQFSVERPDGSNFTLKIRSTKLEDSAMYFCARYRGVGDTQYFGPGTRLTVL.